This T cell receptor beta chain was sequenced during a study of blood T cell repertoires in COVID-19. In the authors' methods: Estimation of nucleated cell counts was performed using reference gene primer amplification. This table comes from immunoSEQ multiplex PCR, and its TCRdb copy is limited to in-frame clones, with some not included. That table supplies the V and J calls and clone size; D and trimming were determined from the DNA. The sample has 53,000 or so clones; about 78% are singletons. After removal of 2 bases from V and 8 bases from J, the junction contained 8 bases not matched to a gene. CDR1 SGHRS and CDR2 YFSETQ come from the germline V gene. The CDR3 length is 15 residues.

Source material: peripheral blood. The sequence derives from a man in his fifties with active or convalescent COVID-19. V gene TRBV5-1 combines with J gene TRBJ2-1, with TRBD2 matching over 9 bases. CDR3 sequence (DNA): TGCGCCAGCAGCTTAAAGCGGGAGGTTGGCGATGAGCAGTTCTTC. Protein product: CASSLKREVGDEQFF.